The sequence of this T cell receptor (beta chain) was determined in a study of post-analysis software for immune sequencing data. Study-wide findings and caveats: TRBV5-6, TRBV5-1 and TRBV20-1 belonged to a set of about five TRBV segments that were more frequent in patients than controls.

cDNA libraries for TCR beta contained unique molecular identifiers. It was from roughly 1.1 to 9.2 million T cells that about half a million cDNA molecules came. Using its own MiXCR run on the PCR reads, TCRdb lists one record per CDR3 protein. The table shows 350,000 to 500,000 distinct CDR3 sequences, with about 39% occurring only once. V was shortened by 2 bases and J by 8 bases, with 15 bases between the two germline ends. Germline CDR1 and CDR2: GTSNPN and SVGIG (reference sequence). The CDR3 is 14 residues long. As to this clonotype: Its cognate antigen is unknown.

The V call is TRBV30, the J call TRBJ1-4, with no clear D. Sequenced material: blood. The clonotype originates from a girl aged 2 to 10 with multiple sclerosis. The CDR3 DNA reads TGTGCCTGGAGTAATTTGAGGGTCGGAGAAAAACTGTTTTTT. Its translation is CAWSNLRVGEKLFF.